What follows is one TCR beta chain and its context. Profiling relied on immunoSEQ multiplex PCR, and the TCRdb table lists in-frame clones only, not all of them. Of about 210,000 clones listed, about nine tenths are singletons. This sample is part of a study of blood T cell repertoires in COVID-19. Trimming at V came to 4 bases and at J to 2 bases, leaving 9 bases not matched to a gene. The CDR3 extends over 16 amino acids. Per the germline V gene, CDR1 is SGHNT and CDR2 is YYREEE (reference sequence). The sequence derives from a man between 18 and 35 years old with acute COVID-19. The gene calls are TRBV5-4 and TRBJ2-3; TRBD1 agrees at 8 bases. The sample was PBMCs or T cells enriched from blood (not recorded which). This CDR3 reads CASSQGALGNTDTQYF. DNA of the CDR3: TGTGCCAGCAGCCAGGGGGCCCTTGGGAACACAGATACGCAGTATTTT.